The 8 T cell receptor beta chains below all came from one sample that was sequenced in a study of T cell repertoires in cytomegalovirus infection. TCRdb re-called the reads with MiXCR, one entry per CDR3 protein. The data show some 500,000 distinct CDR3 sequences, with about 40% seen just once and more than 40% held by the top ten. These receptors lack a known antigen. The source material was cultured PBMCs, sampled from culture after CMV antigen stimulation. These TCRs come from a human donor in good health (CMV status not recorded). Some clones in this sample may be carry-over from other donors' samples.

This clonotype has a handful of counts. The rearrangement uses TRBV20-1 and TRBJ1-4; no clear D gene. V was trimmed by 5 bases and J by 0 bases, leaving 10 bases between them. The CDR3 contains 14 residues. Per the germline V gene, CDR1 is DFQATT and CDR2 is SNEGSKA (reference sequence). DNA for the CDR3: TGCAGTGCTGGGTCGGGAGCAACTAATGAAAAACTGTTTTTT. Translated: CSAGSGATNEKLFF.

This chain links TRBV7-9 with TRBJ2-2; 12 bases align to TRBD2. Germline CDR1 reads SEHNR; CDR2 reads FQNEAQ (reference sequence). The CDR3 consists of 18 residues. The junction had 11 bases not matched to a gene; V was cut back by 4 bases and J by 5 bases. The DNA of the CDR3 is TGTGCCAGCAGCTCCCGACTAGCGGGAGTTGGGAAAACCGGGGAGCTGTTTTTT. As protein: CASSSRLAGVGKTGELFF.

The J gene is TRBJ2-1, the V gene TRBV29-1; a weak D match, TRBD2 (5 bases). CDR3 length: 13 amino acids. Per germline, CDR1 SQVTM and CDR2 ANQGSEA. V lost 4 bases to trimming and J lost 1 base, with 8 bases between them. CDR3 nucleotide sequence: TGCAGCGTTGGACGGGATTCCTACAATGAGCAGTTCTTC. Amino acid sequence: CSVGRDSYNEQFF.

This clonotype showed up just once. This chain connects TRBV6-5 to TRBJ2-3; 14 bases agree with TRBD2. The germline V gene encodes CDR1 MNHEY and CDR2 SVGAGI. This CDR3 region has 18 residues. With V trimmed by 2 bases and J by 0 bases, 4 bases remained unmatched. Here the CDR3 reads CASSYGTSGGASTDTQYF. CDR3 sequence (DNA): TGTGCCAGCAGTTACGGGACTAGCGGGGGAGCTAGCACAGATACGCAGTATTTT.

This clonotype appeared a few times. This chain joins TRBV12-3 or TRBV12-4 and TRBJ1-1; D unclear. This CDR3 spans 14 amino acids. With 5 bases removed from V and 4 bases from J, the gap between germline ends came to 14 bases. CDR3: CASSLEGLITEAFF. The CDR3 DNA follows: TGTGCCAGCAGTCTTGAAGGACTGATCACTGAAGCTTTCTTT.

The V and J genes are TRBV7-7 and TRBJ2-5; D may match TRBD1 or TRBD2 (5 bases each). The CDR3 loop spans 15 amino acids. Germline V gene lookup returns CDR1 SSHAT and CDR2 FNYEAQ (reference sequence). V lost 5 bases, J lost 2 bases, and 15 bases lay in between. The chain's CDR3 is CASSPQPGPQETQYF. In DNA, the CDR3 is TGTGCCAGCAGCCCCCAGCCGGGACCACAAGAGACCCAGTACTTC.

The table lists this clonotype with a few counts. The rearrangement joins TRBV6-1 to TRBJ2-7, with D unclear. Germline CDR1 and CDR2: MNHNS and SASEGT. This CDR3 is 13 amino acids long. The V end lost 4 bases, the J end lost 2 bases, and 9 bases lay between the germline ends. CDR3 in amino acids: CASSGAVPYEQYF. CDR3 nucleotide sequence: TGTGCCAGCAGTGGGGCGGTACCCTACGAGCAGTACTTC.

The chain has TRBV19 and TRBJ2-3; 8 bases align to TRBD2. CDR1 and CDR2 (germline): LNHDA, SQIVND (reference sequence). The ends lost 8 bases at V and 2 bases at J; junction bases unmatched: 6. This CDR3 has 14 residues. CDR3 residues: CASDRGGHTDTQYF. The DNA for the CDR3 is TGTGCCAGTGACCGGGGGGGACACACAGATACGCAGTATTTT. Based on the CDR3 plus reference TRBV19 and TRBJ2-3, the full variable domain is DGGITQSPKYLFRKEGQNVTLSCEQNLNHDAMYWYRQDPGQGLRLIYYSQIVNDFQKGDIAEGYSVSREKKESFPLTVTSAQKNPTAFYLCASDRGGHTDTQYFGPGTRLTVL.